This entry concerns a single T cell receptor beta chain. The antigen is unknown. Germline V gene sequence: CDR1 SGDLS, CDR2 YYNGEE. V was shortened by 0 bases and J by 2 bases, with 9 bases between the two germline ends. CDR3 length: 14 amino acids. Measured with immunoSEQ multiplex PCR; TCRdb has only the in-frame clones, and not every one. Among 25,000 to 35,000 clones listed, 75% to 85% were seen once. The data are from a study of Siglec-9 on CD8 T cells in melanoma. Whole-study findings and limits: Siglec-9 reportedly marks and regulates an effector memory CD8+ T-cell subset apparently accumulating in melanoma tumors.

The chain is built from TRBV9 and TRBJ2-7; D is unresolved. Sequenced sample: Siglec-9- CD8+ T cells sorted from blood. The TCR was taken from a human donor in good health. The CDR3 here is CASSVAAFPYEQYF. The CDR3 DNA reads as TGTGCCAGCAGCGTAGCAGCGTTCCCCTACGAGCAGTACTTC.